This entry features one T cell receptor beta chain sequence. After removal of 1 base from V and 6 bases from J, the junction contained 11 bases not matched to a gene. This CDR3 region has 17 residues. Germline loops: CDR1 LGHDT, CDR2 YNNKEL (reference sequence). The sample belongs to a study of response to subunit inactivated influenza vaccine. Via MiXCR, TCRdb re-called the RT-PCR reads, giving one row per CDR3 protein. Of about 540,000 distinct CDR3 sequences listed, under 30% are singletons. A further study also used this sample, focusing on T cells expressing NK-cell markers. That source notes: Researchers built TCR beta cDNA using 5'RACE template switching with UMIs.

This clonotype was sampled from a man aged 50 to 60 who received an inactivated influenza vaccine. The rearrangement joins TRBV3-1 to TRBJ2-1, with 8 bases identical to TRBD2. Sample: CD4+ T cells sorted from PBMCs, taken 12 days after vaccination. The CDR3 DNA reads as TGTGCCAGCAGCCAAGGGGGGGGACTAGTCCTTGGCAATGAGCAGTTCTTC. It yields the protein CASSQGGGLVLGNEQFF.